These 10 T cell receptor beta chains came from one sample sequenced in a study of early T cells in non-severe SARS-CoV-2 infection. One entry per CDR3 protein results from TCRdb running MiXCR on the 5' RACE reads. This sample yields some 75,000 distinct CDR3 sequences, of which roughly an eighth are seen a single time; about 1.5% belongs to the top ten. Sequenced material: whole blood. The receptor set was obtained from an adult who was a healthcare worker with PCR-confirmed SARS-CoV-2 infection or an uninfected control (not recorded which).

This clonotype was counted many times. CDR3 DNA sequence: TGTGCCAGCAGCTCTGGCGGGGGGGCCTACGAGCAGTACTTC. Translating gives CASSSGGGAYEQYF. This chain links TRBV13 with TRBJ2-7; TRBD2 matches at 9 bases. This CDR3 comprises 14 residues. V shed 4 bases and J 2 bases; nucleotides not matched to a gene: 3. Germline CDR1 reads PRHDT; CDR2 reads FYEKMQ (reference sequence).

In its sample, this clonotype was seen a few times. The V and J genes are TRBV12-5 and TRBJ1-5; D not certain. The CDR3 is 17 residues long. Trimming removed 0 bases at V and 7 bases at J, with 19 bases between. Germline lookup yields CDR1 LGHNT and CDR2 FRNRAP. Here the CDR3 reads CASGLVLGERGRQPQHF. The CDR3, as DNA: TGTGCTAGTGGTTTGGTACTCGGGGAAAGAGGCCGGCAGCCCCAGCATTTT.

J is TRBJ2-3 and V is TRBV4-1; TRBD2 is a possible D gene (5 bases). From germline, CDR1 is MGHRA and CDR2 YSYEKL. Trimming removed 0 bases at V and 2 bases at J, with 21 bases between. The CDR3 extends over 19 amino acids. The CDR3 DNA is TGCGCCAGCAGCCAAGATTCGAGTCTAGCCCCTACTAACACAGATACGCAGTATTTT. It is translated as CASSQDSSLAPTNTDTQYF.

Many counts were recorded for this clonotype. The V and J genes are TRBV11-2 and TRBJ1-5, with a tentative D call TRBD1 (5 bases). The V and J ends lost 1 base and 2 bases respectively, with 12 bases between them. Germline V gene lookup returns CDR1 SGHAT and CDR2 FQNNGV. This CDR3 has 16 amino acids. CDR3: CASSLGRGRGNQPQHF. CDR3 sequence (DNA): TGTGCCAGCAGCTTAGGGAGGGGCAGGGGCAATCAGCCCCAGCATTTT.

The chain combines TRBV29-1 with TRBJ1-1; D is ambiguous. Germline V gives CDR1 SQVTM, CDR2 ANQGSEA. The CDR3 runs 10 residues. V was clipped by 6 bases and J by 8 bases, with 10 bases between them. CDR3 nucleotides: TGCAGCGTCGCCCTCAGGGAAGCTTTCTTT. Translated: CSVALREAFF.

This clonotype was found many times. For the CDR3, the DNA is TGTGCCAGCAGCTCCCGGCGTCCCGGCTACGAGCAGTACTTC. It translates to CASSSRRPGYEQYF. The genes are TRBV11-2 and TRBJ2-7, with unresolved D. Trimming removed 4 bases at V and 3 bases at J, with 13 bases between. The CDR3 consists of 14 residues. The V gene's germline CDR1 is SGHAT and CDR2 FQNNGV.

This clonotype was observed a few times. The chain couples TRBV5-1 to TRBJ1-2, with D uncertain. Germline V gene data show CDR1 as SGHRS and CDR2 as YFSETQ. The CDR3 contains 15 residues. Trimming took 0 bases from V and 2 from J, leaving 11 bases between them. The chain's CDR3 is CASSLAGEENYGYTF. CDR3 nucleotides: TGCGCCAGCAGCTTGGCCGGGGAGGAGAACTATGGCTACACCTTC.

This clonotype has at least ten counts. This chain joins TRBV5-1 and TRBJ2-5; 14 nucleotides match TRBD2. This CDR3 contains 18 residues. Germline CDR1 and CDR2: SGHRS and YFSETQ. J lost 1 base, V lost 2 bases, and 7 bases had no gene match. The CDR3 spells CASSLGTSGGFGQETQYF. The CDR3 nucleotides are TGCGCCAGCAGCTTAGGGACTAGCGGGGGATTTGGCCAAGAGACCCAGTACTTC. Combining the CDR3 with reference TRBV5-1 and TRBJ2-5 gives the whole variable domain KAGVTQTPRYLIKTRGQQVTLSCSPISGHRSVSWYQQTPGQGLQFLFEYFSETQRNKGNFPGRFSGRQFSNSRSEMNVSTLELGDSALYLCASSLGTSGGFGQETQYFGPGTRLLVL.

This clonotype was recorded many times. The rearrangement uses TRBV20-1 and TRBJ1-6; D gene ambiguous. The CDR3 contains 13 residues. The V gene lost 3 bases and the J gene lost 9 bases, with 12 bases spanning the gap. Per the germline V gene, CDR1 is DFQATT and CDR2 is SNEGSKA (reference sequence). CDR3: CSARTPPSSPLHF. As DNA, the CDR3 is TGCAGTGCTAGGACCCCCCCCAGTTCACCCCTCCACTTT.

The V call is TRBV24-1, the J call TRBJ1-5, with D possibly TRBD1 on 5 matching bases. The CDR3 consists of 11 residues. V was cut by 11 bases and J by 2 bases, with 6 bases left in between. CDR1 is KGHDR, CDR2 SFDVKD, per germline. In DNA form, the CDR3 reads TGTGCCAGAGGGGGCAATCAGCCCCAGCATTTT. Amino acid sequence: CARGGNQPQHF.